This T cell receptor (beta chain) comes out of a study of shared clonotypes between healthy human individuals. This CDR3 contains 14 residues. Germline CDR1 reads SGHRS; CDR2 reads YFSETQ. J gave up 10 bases and V 0 bases, and 8 bases lay outside the gene matches. Measured with immunoSEQ multiplex PCR; TCRdb has only the in-frame clones, and not every one. Among some 1.5 million clones, approximately 98% were seen once, and the ten largest hold roughly 0.45%. The sequenced material came from naive CD4+ T cells sorted from blood. Subset meaning: CD45RA+ positively selected. The TCR sequence derives from a man aged 25-45 years in good health. This sequence joins TRBV5-1 and TRBJ1-2, with 8 bases aligning to TRBD1. The CDR3 DNA follows: TGCGCCAGCAGCTTGGCGGGAGTGGGACAGGACTACACCTTC. It is translated as CASSLAGVGQDYTF.